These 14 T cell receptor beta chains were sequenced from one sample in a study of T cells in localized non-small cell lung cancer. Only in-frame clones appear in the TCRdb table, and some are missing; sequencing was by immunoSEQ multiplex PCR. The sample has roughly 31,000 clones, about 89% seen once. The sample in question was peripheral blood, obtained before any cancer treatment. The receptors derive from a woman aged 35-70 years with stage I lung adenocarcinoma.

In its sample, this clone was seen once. The CDR3 sequence: CASSLEGQINYGYTF. The CDR3 DNA is TGTGCCAGCAGCTTAGAAGGGCAGATTAACTATGGCTACACCTTC. The chain uses TRBV7-2 and TRBJ1-2; D not resolved. There are 15 residues in the CDR3. V was cut by 1 base and J by 1 base, with 10 bases left in between. CDR1 SGHTA and CDR2 FQGNSA come from the germline V gene.

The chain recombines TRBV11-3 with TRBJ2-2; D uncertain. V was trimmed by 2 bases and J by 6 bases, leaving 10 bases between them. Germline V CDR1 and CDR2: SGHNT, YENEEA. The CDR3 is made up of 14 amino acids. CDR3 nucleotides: TGTGCCAGCAGCTTATACGACCAGGCCGGGGAGCTGTTTTTT. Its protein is CASSLYDQAGELFF.

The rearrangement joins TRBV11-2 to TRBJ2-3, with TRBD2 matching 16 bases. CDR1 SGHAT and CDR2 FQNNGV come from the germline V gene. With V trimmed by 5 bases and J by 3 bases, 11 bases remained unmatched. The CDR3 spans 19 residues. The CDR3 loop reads CASSPTGTSGGATTDTQYF. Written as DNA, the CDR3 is TGTGCCAGCAGCCCCACCGGGACTAGCGGGGGGGCCACAACAGATACGCAGTATTTT.

The CDR3 spells CASSVPTGELFF. CDR3 bases: TGTGCCAGCAGCGTACCCACCGGGGAGCTGTTTTTT. The chain recombines TRBV9 with TRBJ2-2; D remains ambiguous. V was cut by 1 base and J by 4 bases, with 2 bases left in between. This CDR3 is 12 amino acids long. The germline V gene has CDR1 SGDLS and CDR2 YYNGEE.

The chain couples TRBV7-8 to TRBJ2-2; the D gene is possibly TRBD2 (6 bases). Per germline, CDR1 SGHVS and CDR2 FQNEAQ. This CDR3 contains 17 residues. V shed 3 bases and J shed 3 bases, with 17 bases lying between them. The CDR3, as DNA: TGTGCCAGCAGCTTGGGCTTCCGGGAGCCGGACACCGGGGAGCTGTTTTTT. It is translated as CASSLGFREPDTGELFF.

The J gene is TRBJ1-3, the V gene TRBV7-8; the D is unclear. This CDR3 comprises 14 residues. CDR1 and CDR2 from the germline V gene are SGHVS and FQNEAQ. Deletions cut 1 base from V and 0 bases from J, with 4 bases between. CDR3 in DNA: TGTGCCAGCAGCTTAGGTATCTCTGGAAACACCATATATTTT. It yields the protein CASSLGISGNTIYF. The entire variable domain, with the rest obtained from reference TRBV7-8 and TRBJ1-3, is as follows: GAGVSQSPRYKVAKRGQDVALRCDPISGHVSLFWYQQALGQGPEFLTYFQNEAQLDKSGLPSDRFFAERPEGSVSTLKIQRTQQEDSAVYLCASSLGISGNTIYFGEGSWLTVV.

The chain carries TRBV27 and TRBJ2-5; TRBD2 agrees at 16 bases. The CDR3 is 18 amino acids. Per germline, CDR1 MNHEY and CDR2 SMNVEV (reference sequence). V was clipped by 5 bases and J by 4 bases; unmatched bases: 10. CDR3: CASSQPGLAGGGGETQYF. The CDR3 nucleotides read TGTGCCAGCAGTCAGCCGGGACTAGCGGGAGGGGGGGGAGAGACCCAGTACTTC.

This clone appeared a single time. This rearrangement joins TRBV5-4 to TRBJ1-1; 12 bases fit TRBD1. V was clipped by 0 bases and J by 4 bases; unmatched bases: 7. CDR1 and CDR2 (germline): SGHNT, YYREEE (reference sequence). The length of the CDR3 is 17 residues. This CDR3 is CASSLAGTGGWVTEAFF. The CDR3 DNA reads TGTGCCAGCAGCTTGGCCGGGACAGGGGGCTGGGTCACTGAAGCTTTCTTT.

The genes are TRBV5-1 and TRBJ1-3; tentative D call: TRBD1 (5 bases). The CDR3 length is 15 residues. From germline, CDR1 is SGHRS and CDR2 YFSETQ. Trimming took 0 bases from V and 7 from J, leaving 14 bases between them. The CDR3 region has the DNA TGCGCCAGCAGCTTGGCCGCAGGGAGGGCGAACACCATATATTTT. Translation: CASSLAAGRANTIYF.

CDR3 sequence: CASSFGRPVGNYGYTF. In DNA, the CDR3 is TGTGCCAGCAGCTTCGGGCGACCCGTAGGTAACTATGGCTACACCTTC. The rearrangement joins TRBV5-6 to TRBJ1-2; D remains ambiguous. Trimming took 2 bases from V and 1 from J, leaving 15 bases between them. The CDR3 covers 16 residues. CDR1 SGHDT and CDR2 YYEEEE come from the germline V gene.

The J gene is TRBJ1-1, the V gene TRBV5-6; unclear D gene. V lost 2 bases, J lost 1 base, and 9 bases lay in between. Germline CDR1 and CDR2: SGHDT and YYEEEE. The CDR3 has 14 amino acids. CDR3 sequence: CASSFGGPNTEAFF. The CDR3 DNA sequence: TGTGCCAGCAGCTTCGGAGGACCGAACACTGAAGCTTTCTTT.

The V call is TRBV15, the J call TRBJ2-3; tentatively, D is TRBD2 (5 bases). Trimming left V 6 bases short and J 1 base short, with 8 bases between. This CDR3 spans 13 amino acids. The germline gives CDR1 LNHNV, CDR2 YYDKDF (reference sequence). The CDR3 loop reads CATSTAGTDTQYF. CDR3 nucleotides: TGTGCCACCAGTACAGCGGGCACAGATACGCAGTATTTT.

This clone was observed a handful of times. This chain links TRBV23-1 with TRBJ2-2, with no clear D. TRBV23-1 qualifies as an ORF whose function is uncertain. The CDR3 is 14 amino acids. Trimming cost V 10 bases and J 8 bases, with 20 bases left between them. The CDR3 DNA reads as TGCGCCACCAAAGGGTTTTATGTTATGGGGGAGCTGTTTTTT. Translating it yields CATKGFYVMGELFF.

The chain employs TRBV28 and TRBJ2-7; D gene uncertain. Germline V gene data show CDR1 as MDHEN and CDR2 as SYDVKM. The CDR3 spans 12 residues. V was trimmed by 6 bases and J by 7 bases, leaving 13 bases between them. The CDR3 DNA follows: TGTGCCAGCAGCTCCAATCCACGGGAGCAGTACTTC. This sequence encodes CASSSNPREQYF.